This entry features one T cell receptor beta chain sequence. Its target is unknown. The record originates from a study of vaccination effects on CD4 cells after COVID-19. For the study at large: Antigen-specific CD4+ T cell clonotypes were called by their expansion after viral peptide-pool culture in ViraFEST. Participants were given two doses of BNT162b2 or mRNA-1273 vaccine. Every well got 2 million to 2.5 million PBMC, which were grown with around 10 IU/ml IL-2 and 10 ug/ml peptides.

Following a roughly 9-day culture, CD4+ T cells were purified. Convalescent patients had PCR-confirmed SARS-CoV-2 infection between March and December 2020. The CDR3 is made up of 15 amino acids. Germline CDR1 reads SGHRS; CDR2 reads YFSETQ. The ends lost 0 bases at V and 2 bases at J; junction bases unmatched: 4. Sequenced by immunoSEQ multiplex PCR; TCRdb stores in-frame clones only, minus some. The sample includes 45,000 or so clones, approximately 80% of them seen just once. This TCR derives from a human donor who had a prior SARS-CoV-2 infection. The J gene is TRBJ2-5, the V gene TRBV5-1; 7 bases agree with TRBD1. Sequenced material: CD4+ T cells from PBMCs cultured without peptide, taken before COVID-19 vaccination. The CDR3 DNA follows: TGCGCCAGCAGCTTGGCCGGGACAGTGCAAGAGACCCAGTACTTC. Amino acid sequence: CASSLAGTVQETQYF.